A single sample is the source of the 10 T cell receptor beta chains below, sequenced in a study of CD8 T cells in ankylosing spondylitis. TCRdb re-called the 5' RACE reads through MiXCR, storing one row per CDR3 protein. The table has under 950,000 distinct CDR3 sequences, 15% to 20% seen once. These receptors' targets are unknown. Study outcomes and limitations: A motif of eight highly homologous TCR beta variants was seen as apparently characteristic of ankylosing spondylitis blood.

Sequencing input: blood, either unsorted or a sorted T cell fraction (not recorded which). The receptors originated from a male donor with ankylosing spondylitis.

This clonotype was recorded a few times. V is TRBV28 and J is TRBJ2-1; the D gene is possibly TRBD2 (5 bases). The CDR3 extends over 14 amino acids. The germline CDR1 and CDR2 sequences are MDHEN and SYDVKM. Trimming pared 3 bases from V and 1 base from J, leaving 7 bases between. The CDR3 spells CASSFQRSYNEQFF. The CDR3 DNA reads TGTGCCAGCAGTTTCCAGCGGTCCTACAATGAGCAGTTCTTC.

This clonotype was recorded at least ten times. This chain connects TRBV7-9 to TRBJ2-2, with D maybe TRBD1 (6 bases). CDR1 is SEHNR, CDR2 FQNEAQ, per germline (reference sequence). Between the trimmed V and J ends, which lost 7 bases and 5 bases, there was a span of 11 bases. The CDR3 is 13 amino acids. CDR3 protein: CASNLGGTGELFF. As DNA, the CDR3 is TGTGCCAGCAACCTAGGGGGAACCGGGGAGCTGTTTTTT.

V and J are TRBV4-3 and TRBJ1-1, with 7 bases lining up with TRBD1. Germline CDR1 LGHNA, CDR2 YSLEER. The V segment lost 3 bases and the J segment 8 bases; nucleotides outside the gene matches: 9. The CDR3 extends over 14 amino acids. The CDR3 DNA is TGCGCCAGCAGCCATGCGACAGGGATTGGAGAAGCTTTCTTT. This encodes CASSHATGIGEAFF.

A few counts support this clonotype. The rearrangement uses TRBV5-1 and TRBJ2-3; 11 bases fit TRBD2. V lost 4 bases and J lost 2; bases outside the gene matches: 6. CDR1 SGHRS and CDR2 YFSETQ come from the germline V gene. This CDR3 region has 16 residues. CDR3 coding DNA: TGCGCCAGCAGCGCGGGGACTAGCGGCAACACAGATACGCAGTATTTT. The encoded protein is CASSAGTSGNTDTQYF. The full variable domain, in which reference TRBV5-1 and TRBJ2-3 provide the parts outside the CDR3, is KAGVTQTPRYLIKTRGQQVTLSCSPISGHRSVSWYQQTPGQGLQFLFEYFSETQRNKGNFPGRFSGRQFSNSRSEMNVSTLELGDSALYLCASSAGTSGNTDTQYFGPGTRLTVL.

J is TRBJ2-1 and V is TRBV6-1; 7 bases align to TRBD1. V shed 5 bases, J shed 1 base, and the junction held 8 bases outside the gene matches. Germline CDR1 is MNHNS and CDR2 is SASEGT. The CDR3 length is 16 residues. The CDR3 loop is CASSPQGTLSYNEQFF. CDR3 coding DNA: TGTGCCAGCAGTCCACAGGGGACCCTATCCTACAATGAGCAGTTCTTC.

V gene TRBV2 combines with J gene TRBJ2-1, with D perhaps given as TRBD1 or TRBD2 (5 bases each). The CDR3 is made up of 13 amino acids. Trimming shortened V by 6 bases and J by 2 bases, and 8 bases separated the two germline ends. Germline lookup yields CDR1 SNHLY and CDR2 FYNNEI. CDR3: CASRGRAYNEQFF. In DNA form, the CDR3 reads TGTGCCAGCAGGGGACGAGCCTACAATGAGCAGTTCTTC.

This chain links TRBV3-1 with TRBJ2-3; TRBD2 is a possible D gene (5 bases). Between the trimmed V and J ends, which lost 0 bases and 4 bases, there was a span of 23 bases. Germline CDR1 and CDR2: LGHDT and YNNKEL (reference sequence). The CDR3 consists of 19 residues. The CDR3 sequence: CASSQDEGVGTGISDTQYF. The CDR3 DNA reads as TGTGCCAGCAGCCAAGATGAGGGTGTAGGCACCGGGATCTCAGATACGCAGTATTTT.

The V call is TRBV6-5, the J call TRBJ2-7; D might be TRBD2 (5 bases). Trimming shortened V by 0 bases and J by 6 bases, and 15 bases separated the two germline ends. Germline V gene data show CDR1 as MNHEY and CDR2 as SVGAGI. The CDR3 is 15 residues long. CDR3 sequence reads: CASSYSGNGISEQYF. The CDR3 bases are TGTGCCAGCAGTTACTCTGGGAACGGGATTTCCGAGCAGTACTTC.

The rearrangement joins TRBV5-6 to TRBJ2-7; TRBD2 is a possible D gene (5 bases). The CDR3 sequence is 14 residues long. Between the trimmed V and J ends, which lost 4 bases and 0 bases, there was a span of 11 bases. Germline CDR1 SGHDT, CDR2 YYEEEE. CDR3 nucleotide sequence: TGTGCCAGCAGCCGGCGGGTAGGCTCCTACGAGCAGTACTTC. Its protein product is CASSRRVGSYEQYF. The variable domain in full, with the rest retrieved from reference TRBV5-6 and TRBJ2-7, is DAGVTQSPTHLIKTRGQQVTLRCSPKSGHDTVSWYQQALGQGPQFIFQYYEEEERQRGNFPDRFSGHQFPNYSSELNVNALLLGDSALYLCASSRRVGSYEQYFGPGTRLTVT.

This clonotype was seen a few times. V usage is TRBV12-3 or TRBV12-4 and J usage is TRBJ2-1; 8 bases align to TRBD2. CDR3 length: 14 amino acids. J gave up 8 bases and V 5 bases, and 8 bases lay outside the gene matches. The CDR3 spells CASSTPGLVDEQFF. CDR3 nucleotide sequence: TGTGCCAGCAGTACTCCGGGACTAGTCGATGAGCAGTTCTTC.